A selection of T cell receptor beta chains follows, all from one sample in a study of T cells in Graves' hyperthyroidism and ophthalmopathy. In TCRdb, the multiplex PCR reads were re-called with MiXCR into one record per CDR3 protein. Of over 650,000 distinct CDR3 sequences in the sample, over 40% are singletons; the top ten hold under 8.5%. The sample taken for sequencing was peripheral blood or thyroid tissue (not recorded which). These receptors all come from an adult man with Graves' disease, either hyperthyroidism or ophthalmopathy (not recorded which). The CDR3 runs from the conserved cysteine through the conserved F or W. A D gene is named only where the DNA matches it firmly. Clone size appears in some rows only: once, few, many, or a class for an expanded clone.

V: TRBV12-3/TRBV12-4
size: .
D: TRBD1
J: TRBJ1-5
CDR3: CASSWDSFQLQHF
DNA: TGTGCCAGCAGTTGGGACAGTTTTCAGCTCCAGCATTTT

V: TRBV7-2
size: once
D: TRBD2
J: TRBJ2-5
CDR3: CASSLTKTSSGFF
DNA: TGTGCCAGCAGCTTAACCAAGACTAGCTCCGGGTTCTTC

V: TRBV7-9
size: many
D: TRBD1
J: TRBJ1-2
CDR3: CASSPMTGVYYGYTF
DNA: TGTGCCAGCAGCCCGATGACAGGGGTGTACTATGGCTACACCTTC

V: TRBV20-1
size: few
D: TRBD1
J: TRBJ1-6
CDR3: CSARSQGQGVSPLHF
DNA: TGCAGTGCTAGAAGTCAGGGACAGGGGGTATCACCCCTCCACTTT

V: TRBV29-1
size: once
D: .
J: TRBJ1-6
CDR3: CSVLMGGDPLHF
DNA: TGCAGCGTCTTGATGGGGGGGGATCCCCTCCACTTT

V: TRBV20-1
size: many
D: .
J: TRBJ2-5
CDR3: CSARLQETQYF
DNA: TGCAGTGCTAGACTCCAAGAGACCCAGTACTTC

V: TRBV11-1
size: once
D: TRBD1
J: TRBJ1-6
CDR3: CASSNQDRAPLHF
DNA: TGTGCCAGCAGCAACCAGGACAGGGCACCCCTCCACTTT

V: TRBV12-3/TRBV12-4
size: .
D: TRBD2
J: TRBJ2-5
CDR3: CASSLSSGGRQETQYF
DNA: TGTGCCAGCAGCCTATCTAGCGGGGGAAGACAAGAGACCCAGTACTTC

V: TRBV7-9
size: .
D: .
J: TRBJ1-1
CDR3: CASSWRDEAFF
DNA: TGTGCCAGCAGCTGGAGGGATGAAGCTTTCTTT

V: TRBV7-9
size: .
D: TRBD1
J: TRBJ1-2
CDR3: CASSPPGQGIGGHTF
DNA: TGTGCCAGCAGCCCCCCGGGACAGGGTATCGGTGGCCACACCTTC

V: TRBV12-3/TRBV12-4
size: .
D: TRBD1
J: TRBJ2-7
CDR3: CASSTGGWSYEQYF
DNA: TGTGCCAGCAGTACAGGGGGTTGGAGCTACGAGCAGTACTTC

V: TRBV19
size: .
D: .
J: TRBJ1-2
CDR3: CASGIRGPTYGYTF
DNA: TGTGCCAGTGGTATTCGGGGGCCCACCTATGGCTACACCTTC

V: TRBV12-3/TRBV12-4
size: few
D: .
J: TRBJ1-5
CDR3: CASSQARTGSNQPQHF
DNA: TGTGCCAGCAGCCAAGCTCGAACGGGGAGCAATCAGCCCCAGCATTTT

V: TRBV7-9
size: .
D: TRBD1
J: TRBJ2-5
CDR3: CASSFRDREDGTQYF
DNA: TGTGCCAGCAGCTTCCGGGACAGGGAGGATGGGACCCAGTACTTC

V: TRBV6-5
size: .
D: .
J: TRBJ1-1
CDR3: CASRGGSEAFF
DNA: TGTGCCAGCAGGGGGGGGTCTGAAGCTTTCTTT

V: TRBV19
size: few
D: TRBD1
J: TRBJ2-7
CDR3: CASSIGGAGGGFEQYF
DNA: TGTGCCAGTAGTATTGGTGGAGCAGGGGGCGGCTTCGAGCAGTACTTC

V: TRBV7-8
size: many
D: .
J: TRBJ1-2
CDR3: CASSLASNYGYTF
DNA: TGTGCCAGCAGCTTAGCCTCTAACTATGGCTACACCTTC

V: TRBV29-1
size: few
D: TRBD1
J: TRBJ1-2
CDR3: CASNLDRDSGYTF
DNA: TGTGCCAGTAATTTAGACAGGGACTCTGGCTACACCTTC

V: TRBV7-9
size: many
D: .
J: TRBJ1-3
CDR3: CASSFERSSGNTIYF
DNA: TGTGCCAGCAGCTTCGAACGGAGCTCTGGAAACACCATATATTTT

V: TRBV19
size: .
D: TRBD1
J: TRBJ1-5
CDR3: CASGGDRAYQPQHF
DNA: TGTGCCAGTGGTGGGGACAGGGCCTATCAGCCCCAGCATTTT

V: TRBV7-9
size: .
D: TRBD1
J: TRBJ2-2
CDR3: CASSPTGTGARELFF
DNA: TGTGCCAGCAGCCCAACCGGGACAGGGGCCAGGGAGCTGTTTTTT

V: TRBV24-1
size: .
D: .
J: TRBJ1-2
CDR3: CATSDPGYRGGYTF
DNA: TGTGCCACCAGTGACCCCGGGTACAGAGGAGGCTACACCTTC

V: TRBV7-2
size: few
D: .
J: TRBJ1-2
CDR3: CASSRRSRGSTNYGYTF
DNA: TGTGCCAGCAGCCGGAGGTCCAGGGGAAGTACTAACTATGGCTACACCTTC

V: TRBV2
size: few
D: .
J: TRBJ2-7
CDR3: CASSLRRPVHEQYF
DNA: TGTGCCAGCAGCTTAAGACGACCTGTCCACGAGCAGTACTTC

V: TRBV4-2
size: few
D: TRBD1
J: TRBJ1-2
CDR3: CASSQGTGQGYGYTF
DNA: TGTGCCAGCAGCCAGGGGACGGGACAGGGCTATGGCTACACCTTC

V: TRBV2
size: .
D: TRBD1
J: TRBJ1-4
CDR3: CATDDRATNEKLFF
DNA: TGTGCCACCGATGACAGGGCGACTAATGAAAAACTGTTTTTT

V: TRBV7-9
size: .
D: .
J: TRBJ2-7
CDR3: CASSLDIQNYEQYF
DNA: TGTGCCAGCAGCTTAGATATTCAGAACTACGAGCAGTACTTC

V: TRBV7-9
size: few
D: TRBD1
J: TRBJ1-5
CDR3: CASSLAMEQGAVQPQHF
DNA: TGTGCCAGCAGCTTAGCGATGGAGCAGGGGGCGGTTCAGCCCCAGCATTTT

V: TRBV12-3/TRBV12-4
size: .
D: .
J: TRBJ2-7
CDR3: CASSSLGRGVSYEQYF
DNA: TGTGCCAGCAGCAGCCTGGGACGTGGGGTTTCCTACGAGCAGTACTTC

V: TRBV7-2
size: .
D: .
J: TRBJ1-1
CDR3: CASSMDSTEAFF
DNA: TGTGCCAGCAGCATGGACAGCACTGAAGCTTTCTTT

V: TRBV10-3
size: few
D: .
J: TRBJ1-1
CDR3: CASSDPSTGREAFF
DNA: TGTGCCAGCAGTGACCCCTCTACAGGGAGGGAGGCTTTCTTT

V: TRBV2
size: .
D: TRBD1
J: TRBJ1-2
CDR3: CASNERTGTGGYTF
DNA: TGTGCCAGCAATGAAAGGACAGGGACCGGTGGCTACACCTTC

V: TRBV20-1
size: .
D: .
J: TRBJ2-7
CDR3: CSARAQGIRLNYEQYF
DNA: TGCAGTGCTAGAGCCCAAGGGATTCGGTTAAACTACGAGCAGTACTTC

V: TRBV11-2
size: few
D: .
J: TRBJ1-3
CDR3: CARARGCSGNTIYF
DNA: TGTGCCAGGGCCAGGGGCTGTTCTGGAAACACCATATATTTT

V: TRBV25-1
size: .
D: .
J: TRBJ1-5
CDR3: CASSAIRVINQPQHF
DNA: TGTGCCAGCAGTGCTATACGGGTCATCAATCAGCCCCAGCATTTT

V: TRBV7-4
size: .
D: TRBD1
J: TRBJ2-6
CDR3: CASSWSGGNVLTF
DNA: TGTGCCAGCAGTTGGTCAGGGGGCAACGTCCTGACTTTC

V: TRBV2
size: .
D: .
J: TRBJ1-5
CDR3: CASSVPSGGGQPQHF
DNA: TGTGCCAGCAGTGTCCCCAGCGGGGGCGGGCAGCCCCAGCATTTT

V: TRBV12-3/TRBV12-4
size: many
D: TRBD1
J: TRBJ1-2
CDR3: CASSQGQGVGGYTF
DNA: TGTGCCAGCAGTCAAGGACAGGGGGTTGGCGGCTACACCTTC

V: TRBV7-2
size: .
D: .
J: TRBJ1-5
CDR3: CAGGREGNQPQHF
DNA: TGTGCCGGGGGGAGAGAGGGCAATCAGCCCCAGCATTTT

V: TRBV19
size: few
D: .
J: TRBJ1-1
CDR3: CASSTLSGRGGNTEAFF
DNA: TGTGCCAGTAGTACGTTGTCAGGTCGAGGAGGGAACACTGAAGCTTTCTTT

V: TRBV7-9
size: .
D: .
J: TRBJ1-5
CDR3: CASSYSISSGRSNQPQHF
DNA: TGTGCCAGCAGTTACTCGATCTCATCAGGGAGGAGCAATCAGCCCCAGCATTTT

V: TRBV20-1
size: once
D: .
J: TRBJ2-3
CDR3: CSASPVDTQYF
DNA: TGCAGTGCCTCACCGGTGGATACGCAGTATTTT

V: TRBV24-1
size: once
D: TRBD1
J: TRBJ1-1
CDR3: CATSVTNRGSLNTEAFF
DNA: TGTGCCACCAGTGTCACGAACAGGGGGTCTCTGAACACTGAAGCTTTCTTT

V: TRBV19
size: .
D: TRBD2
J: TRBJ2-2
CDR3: CASSSGLAGEAGELFF
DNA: TGTGCCAGTAGTAGTGGACTAGCGGGAGAGGCCGGGGAGCTGTTTTTT

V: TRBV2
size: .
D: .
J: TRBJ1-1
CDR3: CASSGFRLNTEAFF
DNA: TGTGCCAGCAGTGGTTTTCGTTTGAACACTGAAGCTTTCTTT